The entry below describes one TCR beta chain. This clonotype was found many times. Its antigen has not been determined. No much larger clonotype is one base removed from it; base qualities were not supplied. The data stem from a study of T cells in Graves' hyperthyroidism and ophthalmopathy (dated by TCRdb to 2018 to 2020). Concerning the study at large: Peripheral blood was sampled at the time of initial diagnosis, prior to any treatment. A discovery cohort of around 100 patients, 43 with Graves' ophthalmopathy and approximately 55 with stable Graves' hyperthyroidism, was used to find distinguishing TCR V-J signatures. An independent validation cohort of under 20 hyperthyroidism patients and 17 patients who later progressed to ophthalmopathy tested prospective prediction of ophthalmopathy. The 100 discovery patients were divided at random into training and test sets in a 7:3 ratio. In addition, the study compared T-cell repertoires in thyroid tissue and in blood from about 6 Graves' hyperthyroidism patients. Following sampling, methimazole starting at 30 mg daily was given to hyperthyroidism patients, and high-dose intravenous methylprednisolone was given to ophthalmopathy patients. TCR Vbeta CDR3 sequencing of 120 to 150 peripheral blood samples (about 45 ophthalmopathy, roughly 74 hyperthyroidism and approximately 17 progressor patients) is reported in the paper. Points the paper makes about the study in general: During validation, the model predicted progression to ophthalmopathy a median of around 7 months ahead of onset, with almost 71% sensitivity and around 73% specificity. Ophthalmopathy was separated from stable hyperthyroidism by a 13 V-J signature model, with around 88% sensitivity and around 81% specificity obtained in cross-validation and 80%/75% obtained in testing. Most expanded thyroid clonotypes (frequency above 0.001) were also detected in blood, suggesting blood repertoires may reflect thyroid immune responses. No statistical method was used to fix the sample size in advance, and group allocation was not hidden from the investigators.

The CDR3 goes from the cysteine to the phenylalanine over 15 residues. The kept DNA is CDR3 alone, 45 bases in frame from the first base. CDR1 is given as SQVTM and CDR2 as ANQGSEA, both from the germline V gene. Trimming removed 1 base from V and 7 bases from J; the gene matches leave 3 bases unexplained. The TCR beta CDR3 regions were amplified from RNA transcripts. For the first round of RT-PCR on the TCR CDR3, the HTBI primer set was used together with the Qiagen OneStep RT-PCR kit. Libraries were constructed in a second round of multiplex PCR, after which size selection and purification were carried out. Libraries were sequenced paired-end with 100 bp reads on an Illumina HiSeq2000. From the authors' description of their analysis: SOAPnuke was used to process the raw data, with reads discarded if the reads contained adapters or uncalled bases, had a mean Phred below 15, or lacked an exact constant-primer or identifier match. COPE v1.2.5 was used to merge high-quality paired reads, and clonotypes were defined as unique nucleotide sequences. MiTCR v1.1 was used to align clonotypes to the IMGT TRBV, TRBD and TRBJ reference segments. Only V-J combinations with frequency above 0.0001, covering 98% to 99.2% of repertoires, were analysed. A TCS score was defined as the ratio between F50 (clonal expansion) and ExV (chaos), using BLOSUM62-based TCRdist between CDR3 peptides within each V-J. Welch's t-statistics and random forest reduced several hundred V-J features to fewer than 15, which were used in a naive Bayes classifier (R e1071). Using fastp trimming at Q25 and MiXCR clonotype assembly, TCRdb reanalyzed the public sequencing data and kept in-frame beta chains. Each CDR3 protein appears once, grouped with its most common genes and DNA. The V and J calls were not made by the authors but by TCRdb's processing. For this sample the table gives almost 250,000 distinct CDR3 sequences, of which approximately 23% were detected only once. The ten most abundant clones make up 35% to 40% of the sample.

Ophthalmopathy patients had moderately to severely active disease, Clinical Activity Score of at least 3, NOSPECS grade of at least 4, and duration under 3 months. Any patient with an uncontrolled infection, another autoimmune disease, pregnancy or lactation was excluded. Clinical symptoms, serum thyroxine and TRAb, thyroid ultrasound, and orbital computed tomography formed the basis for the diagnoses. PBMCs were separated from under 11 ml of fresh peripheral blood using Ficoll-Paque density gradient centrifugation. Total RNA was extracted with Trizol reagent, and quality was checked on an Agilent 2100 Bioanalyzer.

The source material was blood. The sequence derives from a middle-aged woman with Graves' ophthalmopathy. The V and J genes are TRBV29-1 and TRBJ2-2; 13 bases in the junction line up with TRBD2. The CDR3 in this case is CSVEGTSGSGGELFF. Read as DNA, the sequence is TGCAGCGTTGAAGGGACTAGCGGGAGTGGCGGGGAGCTGTTTTTT.